This T cell receptor (beta chain) was identified during a study of blood T cells in healthy people across ages. General study points: Higher diversity and more naive CD4+ cells were features of long-lived donors, compared to aged donors. Not knowing donor CMV status may have confounded expanded clonotype changes.

Caucasian, healthy and from Russia, the donors were aged between about 6 and 90. A note on this clonotype: Its target is not known.

Then a second PCR, running roughly 7 to 11 cycles, was carried out with a sample-barcoded 5' primer and a J-beta primer mix. TCRdb reprocessed the 5' RACE reads with MiXCR, giving one entry per CDR3 protein. The table includes some 1.5 million distinct CDR3 sequences, approximately 28% detected once. The germline V gene encodes CDR1 SQVTM and CDR2 ANQGSEA. V lost 6 bases and J lost 4, with 12 bases in between. This CDR3 contains 12 residues. The sequence was obtained from a woman aged 30 to 39 in good health. Sequenced: blood. J is TRBJ1-2 and V is TRBV29-1; D is possibly TRBD1 (5 bases). This CDR3 is CSVEDITYGYTF. CDR3 bases: TGCAGCGTCGAGGACATAACCTATGGCTACACCTTC.